A single sample is the source of the 29 T cell receptor beta chains below, sequenced in a study of T cell responses to AZD1222 COVID-19 vaccine. Libraries were prepared by immunoSEQ multiplex PCR; TCRdb keeps only in-frame clonotypes and omits some of them. The sample contains some 120,000 clones, around 85% of which appear only once. The specimen was peripheral blood, collected on day 0 of AZD1222 vaccination. These receptors were collected from an adult in good health.

This clone appeared a few times. The genes are TRBV27 and TRBJ1-2; the match to TRBD1 covers 7 bases. The CDR3 consists of 15 residues. Germline V gene data show CDR1 as MNHEY and CDR2 as SMNVEV (reference sequence). With 5 bases clipped from V and 1 base from J, the junction kept 7 bases outside the gene matches. The chain's CDR3 is CASSGSTGDNYGYTF. The CDR3 DNA follows: TGTGCCAGCAGTGGCAGTACAGGGGATAACTATGGCTACACCTTC.

This chain uses TRBV30 with TRBJ1-2; D is undetermined. The CDR3 length is 13 residues. CDR1 is GTSNPN and CDR2 is SVGIG in the germline V gene (reference sequence). CDR3 sequence (DNA): TGTGGATCTACCGGCGGAGGGTGGGATGGCTACACCTTC. This gives the protein CGSTGGGWDGYTF.

The chain couples TRBV2 to TRBJ1-4, with a weak D call TRBD1 (6 bases). The ends were cut back, 6 bases at V and 8 bases at J, with 13 bases in the middle. The CDR3 loop spans 13 amino acids. Germline V lookup: CDR1 SNHLY, CDR2 FYNNEI. DNA for the CDR3: TGTGCCAGCAGGTATTCCACAGGGGAAAAACTGTTTTTT. As protein: CASRYSTGEKLFF.

This chain links TRBV7-8 with TRBJ1-4, with TRBD1 matching over 8 bases. The CDR3 is 16 amino acids. CDR1 is SGHVS and CDR2 is FQNEAQ in the germline V gene. V lost 4 bases, J lost 8 bases, and 12 bases stayed unmatched. Here the CDR3 reads CASSSRQGSAGEKLFF. The CDR3 coding sequence is TGTGCCAGCAGCTCTAGACAGGGGTCAGCGGGAGAAAAACTGTTTTTT.

The chain joins TRBV6-5 to TRBJ1-1, with D possibly being TRBD1 (5 bases). Germline loops: CDR1 MNHEY, CDR2 SVGAGI. V was shortened by 10 bases and J by 9 bases, with 18 bases between the two germline ends. The CDR3 spans 12 residues. CDR3 in amino acids: CATATGQGQAFF. DNA for the CDR3: TGTGCCACTGCCACGGGGCAGGGCCAAGCTTTCTTT.

The chain uses TRBV3-1 (or the pseudogene TRBV3-2) and TRBJ2-3; D is possibly TRBD2 (5 bases). This CDR3 spans 13 amino acids. Germline CDR1 is LGHDT and CDR2 is YNNKEL (reference sequence). Trimming shortened V by 2 bases and J by 5 bases, and 8 bases separated the two germline ends. The CDR3 here is CASSQYRGDTQYF. For the CDR3, the DNA is TGTGCCAGCAGCCAATACCGGGGAGATACGCAGTATTTT.

Points on this clone: Other DNA variants within this sample encode the same CDR3. CDR3 DNA: TGTGCCTGGAGTCCAACAGGGGGCGGCTACACCTTC. This codes for CAWSPTGGGYTF. V is TRBV30 and J is TRBJ1-2, with TRBD1 matching over 9 bases. CDR3 length: 12 residues. The V and J ends lost 2 bases and 8 bases, in that order; junction bases with no gene match: 3. The germline V gene has CDR1 GTSNPN and CDR2 SVGIG (reference sequence). Looking up the rest from reference TRBV30 and TRBJ1-2 gives the full variable domain: SQTIHQWPATLVQPVGSPLSLECTVEGTSNPNLYWYRQAAGRGLQLLFYSVGIGQISSEVPQNLSASRPQDRQFILSSKKLLLSDSGFYLCAWSPTGGGYTFGSGTRLTVV.

This clone has a handful of counts. The chain couples TRBV18 to TRBJ2-7; TRBD1 matches at 9 bases. The germline V gene has CDR1 KGHSH and CDR2 LQKENI. V was pared by 4 bases and J by 3 bases, with 7 bases of the junction left unmatched. The CDR3 is 15 residues long. CDR3 in DNA: TGTGCCAGCTCACACCCGGGACAGGGAGGCTACGAGCAGTACTTC. It specifies CASSHPGQGGYEQYF. The full variable domain, in which reference TRBV18 and TRBJ2-7 provide the parts outside the CDR3, is NAGVMQNPRHLVRRRGQEARLRCSPMKGHSHVYWYRQLPEEGLKFMVYLQKENIIDESGMPKERFSAEFPKEGPSILRIQQVVRGDSAAYFCASSHPGQGGYEQYFGPGTRLTVT.

The chain joins TRBV19 to TRBJ1-2, with 9 bases fitting TRBD1. This CDR3 region has 13 residues. Germline V gives CDR1 LNHDA, CDR2 SQIVND (reference sequence). Losses at the gene ends were 10 bases for V and 6 bases for J; bases not matched to a gene: 9. Written as DNA, the CDR3 is TGTGCCACTCGGACAGGGGCCTCAGATGGCTACACCTTC. It yields the protein CATRTGASDGYTF.

The chain has TRBV10-3 and TRBJ2-1; either TRBD1 or TRBD2 may fit D (6 bases each). The V end was cut by 4 bases, the J end by 6 bases, with 22 bases between. CDR1 ENHRY and CDR2 SYGVKD come from the germline V gene. This CDR3 has 17 residues. As DNA, the CDR3 is TGTGCCATCAGTGCCTTTGTAGGGGGGCCCTCGGGCAATGAGCAGTTCTTC. Amino acid sequence: CAISAFVGGPSGNEQFF.

The rearrangement links TRBV9 to TRBJ2-2, with no clear D. V shed 2 bases and J shed 2 bases, with 10 bases lying between them. CDR3 length equals 15 residues. CDR1 and CDR2 (germline): SGDLS, YYNGEE. The CDR3 region has the DNA TGTGCCAGCAGCGTCAAGTACGGTAACACCGGGGAGCTGTTTTTT. Translating it yields CASSVKYGNTGELFF.

The count of this clone is one. The chain carries TRBV7-9 and TRBJ1-1; D unresolved. Germline V gene data show CDR1 as SEHNR and CDR2 as FQNEAQ (reference sequence). CDR3 length: 14 residues. V was clipped by 5 bases and J by 0 bases, with 10 bases between them. CDR3 sequence: CASSLGGMNTEAFF. DNA for the CDR3: TGTGCCAGCAGCCTGGGAGGAATGAACACTGAAGCTTTCTTT.

The V gene is TRBV18, the J gene TRBJ1-2, with D possibly matching TRBD1 (5 bases). The CDR3 extends over 13 amino acids. Trimming removed 2 bases at V and 3 bases at J, with 7 bases between. Germline V gives CDR1 KGHSH, CDR2 LQKENI. CDR3 sequence: CASSPGTDYGYTF. The CDR3 DNA reads TGTGCCAGCTCACCAGGGACGGACTATGGCTACACCTTC. The whole variable domain, filled in from reference TRBV18 and TRBJ1-2, reads NAGVMQNPRHLVRRRGQEARLRCSPMKGHSHVYWYRQLPEEGLKFMVYLQKENIIDESGMPKERFSAEFPKEGPSILRIQQVVRGDSAAYFCASSPGTDYGYTFGSGTRLTVV.

The rearrangement links TRBV30 to TRBJ1-2, with a weak D call TRBD1 (6 bases). CDR1 GTSNPN and CDR2 SVGIG come from the germline V gene (reference sequence). The V gene lost 2 bases and the J gene lost 3 bases, with 16 bases spanning the gap. The CDR3 covers 15 residues. The DNA for the CDR3 is TGTGCCTGGAGTAACGGGGGCGCTTCCCACTATGGCTACACCTTC. Amino acids: CAWSNGGASHYGYTF.

The J gene is TRBJ1-1, the V gene TRBV19; no firm D call. The CDR3 length is 13 residues. The germline gives CDR1 LNHDA, CDR2 SQIVND (reference sequence). V was clipped by 4 bases and J by 6 bases, with 12 bases between them. This chain's CDR3 is CASSTQLGSEAFF. For the CDR3, the DNA is TGTGCCAGTAGTACCCAACTGGGGTCTGAAGCTTTCTTT.

As to this clone: This sample also contains other DNA sequences that code for the same CDR3. The rearrangement uses TRBV2 and TRBJ1-3; maybe TRBD1 (5 bases). The CDR3 runs 13 residues. Trimming took off 4 bases at V and 3 bases at J, with 7 bases between the two ends. Germline values: CDR1 SNHLY, CDR2 FYNNEI. CDR3 nucleotide sequence: TGTGCCAGCAGTGGGGGGGATGGAAACACCATATATTTT. Residues: CASSGGDGNTIYF.

V and J are TRBV9 and TRBJ2-2; D call uncertain. The CDR3 runs 16 residues. Per the germline V gene, CDR1 is SGDLS and CDR2 is YYNGEE. Deletions cut 4 bases from V and 1 base from J, with 14 bases between. The CDR3 DNA reads as TGTGCCAGCAGCTTCGCAGGTGGCAGGAACACCGGGGAGCTGTTTTTT. It encodes CASSFAGGRNTGELFF.

This clone occurred once. The chain carries TRBV10-3 and TRBJ1-3, with 9 bases that match TRBD1. CDR1 ENHRY and CDR2 SYGVKD come from the germline V gene. Trimming cost V 4 bases and J 2 bases; bases outside gene matches: 3. CDR3 length: 15 amino acids. CDR3 sequence: CAISATGGPGNTIYF. The CDR3 nucleotides read TGTGCCATCAGTGCCACAGGGGGCCCTGGAAACACCATATATTTT.

The chain uses TRBV24-1 and TRBJ1-2, with 9 positions matching TRBD1. The V gene end was trimmed by 2 bases and the J gene end by 8 bases; junction bases not matched to a gene: 5. CDR3 length equals 14 residues. Per germline, CDR1 KGHDR and CDR2 SFDVKD. Here the CDR3 DNA reads TGTGCCACCAGTGATTCCGGGACAGGGTCCGGCTACACCTTC. Translation gives CATSDSGTGSGYTF.

This chain links TRBV5-1 with TRBJ1-1, with TRBD1 as a possible D gene (5 bases). Germline values: CDR1 SGHRS, CDR2 YFSETQ. Deletions cut 4 bases from V and 4 bases from J, with 14 bases between. This CDR3 has 14 residues. The CDR3 sequence is CASSLTAGSTEAFF. CDR3 bases: TGCGCCAGCAGCCTGACTGCAGGGAGCACTGAAGCTTTCTTT.

The genes are TRBV10-3 and TRBJ2-7; TRBD1 matches 7 bases. CDR3 length: 14 amino acids. CDR1 and CDR2 from the germline V gene are ENHRY and SYGVKD. The V segment lost 4 bases and the J segment 1 base; nucleotides outside the gene matches: 4. The CDR3, as DNA: TGTGCCATCAGTGTGACAGGGCTATCCTACGAGCAGTACTTC. Translating it yields CAISVTGLSYEQYF.

This clone was seen only once. This chain uses TRBV6-5 with TRBJ2-6; 8 bases are shared with TRBD2. Germline V CDR1 and CDR2: MNHEY, SVGAGI. Trimming took 6 bases from V and 1 from J; bases not matched to a gene: 2. The CDR3 is 15 residues long. The CDR3 here is CASSSGGSGANVLTF. For the CDR3, the DNA is TGTGCCAGCAGCAGCGGGGGATCTGGGGCCAACGTCCTGACTTTC.

The chain uses TRBV12-3 or TRBV12-4 and TRBJ2-1, with D perhaps TRBD2 (6 bases). Trimming pared 7 bases from V and 3 bases from J, leaving 10 bases between. This CDR3 is 13 amino acids long. CDR3 sequence: CASKGTDYNEQFF. In nucleotides, the CDR3 is TGTGCCAGCAAGGGGACTGACTACAATGAGCAGTTCTTC.

The genes are TRBV2 and TRBJ2-7; D gene uncertain. CDR3 length: 15 residues. The V end lost 0 bases, the J end lost 2 bases, and 11 bases lay between the germline ends. Germline CDR1 is SNHLY and CDR2 is FYNNEI. CDR3 sequence reads: CASSEALVQAYEQYF. The CDR3 DNA is TGTGCCAGCAGTGAAGCCCTCGTCCAGGCCTACGAGCAGTACTTC.

This sequence joins TRBV27 and TRBJ2-7; possible D gene TRBD2, 7 bases. Germline V CDR1 and CDR2: MNHEY, SMNVEV (reference sequence). Trimming shortened V by 3 bases and J by 1 base, and 16 bases separated the two germline ends. CDR3 length: 16 amino acids. The chain's CDR3 is CASSLGGGASSYEQYF. CDR3 DNA: TGTGCCAGCAGTTTGGGGGGGGGCGCTTCATCCTACGAGCAGTACTTC.

The chain uses TRBV6-5 and TRBJ1-2, with 9 bases identical to TRBD1. J was trimmed by 7 bases and V by 6 bases; bases with no gene match: 6. The CDR3 runs to 13 residues. Germline lookup yields CDR1 MNHEY and CDR2 SVGAGI. CDR3 residues: CASRPGTGSGYTF. CDR3 nucleotides: TGTGCCAGCAGACCCGGGACAGGGTCTGGCTACACCTTC.

The chain is built from TRBV4-1 and TRBJ2-7, with D possibly matching TRBD1 (7 bases). V was shortened by 4 bases and J by 1 base, with 14 bases between the two germline ends. The CDR3 runs to 15 residues. CDR1 is MGHRA, CDR2 YSYEKL, per germline. CDR3 bases: TGCGCCAGCAGCCGAGGCCCAGGGGGGTCCTACGAGCAGTACTTC. It specifies CASSRGPGGSYEQYF.

The rearrangement joins TRBV7-9 to TRBJ2-7; D not certain. Trimming stripped 1 base from V and 4 bases from J, with 14 bases between. Germline-derived CDR1 and CDR2 are SEHNR and FQNEAQ (reference sequence). The CDR3 is 15 residues long. In DNA form, the CDR3 reads TGTGCCAGCAGCTTAGAATGGGTAGGAGAGTACGAGCAGTACTTC. This translates into CASSLEWVGEYEQYF.

V is TRBV5-5 and J is TRBJ2-7, with TRBD2 identical over 9 bases. Trimming removed 4 bases from V and 2 bases from J; junction bases left unmatched: 10. Germline CDR1 SGHKS, CDR2 YYEKEE (reference sequence). This CDR3 comprises 16 residues. CDR3 nucleotide sequence: TGTGCCAGCAGCCCTACCGCGCGGGGGGGGACCTACGAGCAGTACTTC. Amino acids: CASSPTARGGTYEQYF.